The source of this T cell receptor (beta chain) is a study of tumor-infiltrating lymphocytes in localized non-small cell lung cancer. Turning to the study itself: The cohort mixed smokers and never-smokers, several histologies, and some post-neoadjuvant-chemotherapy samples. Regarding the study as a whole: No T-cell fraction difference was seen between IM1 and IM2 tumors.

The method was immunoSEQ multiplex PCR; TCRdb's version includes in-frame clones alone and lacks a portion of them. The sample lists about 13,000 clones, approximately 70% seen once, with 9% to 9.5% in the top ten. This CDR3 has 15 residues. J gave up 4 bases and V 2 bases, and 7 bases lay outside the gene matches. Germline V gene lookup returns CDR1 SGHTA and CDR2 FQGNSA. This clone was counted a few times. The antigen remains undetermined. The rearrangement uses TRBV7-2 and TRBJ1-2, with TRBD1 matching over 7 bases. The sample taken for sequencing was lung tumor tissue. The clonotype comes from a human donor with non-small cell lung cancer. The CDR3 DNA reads TGTGCCAGCAGCTTATCCCGGGACAGAGTCTATGGCTACACCTTC. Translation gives CASSLSRDRVYGYTF. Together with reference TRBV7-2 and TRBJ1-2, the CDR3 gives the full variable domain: GAGVSQSPSNKVTEKGKDVELRCDPISGHTALYWYRQSLGQGLEFLIYFQGNSAPDKSGLPSDRFSAERTGGSVSTLTIQRTQQEDSAVYLCASSLSRDRVYGYTFGSGTRLTVV.